This T cell receptor (beta chain) appears in the sequencing data of a study of OX40 agonist ivuxolimab in advanced cancers. Study at large: Across the patients, intravenous ivuxolimab was delivered every 2 weeks at 0.01 to 10 mg/kg. Therapy given before enrollment (anti-PD-1, anti-PD-L1 or anti-CTLA-4) was allowed, and around 44% had some.

Concerning this clone itself: What it binds is unknown.

Per germline, CDR1 SGHTA and CDR2 FQGNSA. The CDR3 extends over 14 amino acids. V lost 2 bases and J lost 4, with 8 bases in between. Autoimmune disease history or systemic immunosuppression barred patients. The repertoire was sequenced with immunoSEQ multiplex PCR; TCRdb's copy has only in-frame clones and lacks some. Here the sample spans approximately 63,000 clones, approximately 85% being singletons. Study-wide results and caveats: Normalized T-cell clonal expansion was also low in some nonresponders.

This TCR derives from an adult with an advanced solid tumor such as melanoma, head and neck, liver or kidney cancer. The chain uses TRBV7-2 and TRBJ2-2, with D uncertain. This specimen consisted of CD4+ or CD8+ T cells sorted from blood, obtained in a trial of the OX40 agonist ivuxolimab. The CDR3 DNA reads TGTGCCAGCAGCTTATTCCGAAGCACCGGGGAGCTGTTTTTT. Protein product: CASSLFRSTGELFF.